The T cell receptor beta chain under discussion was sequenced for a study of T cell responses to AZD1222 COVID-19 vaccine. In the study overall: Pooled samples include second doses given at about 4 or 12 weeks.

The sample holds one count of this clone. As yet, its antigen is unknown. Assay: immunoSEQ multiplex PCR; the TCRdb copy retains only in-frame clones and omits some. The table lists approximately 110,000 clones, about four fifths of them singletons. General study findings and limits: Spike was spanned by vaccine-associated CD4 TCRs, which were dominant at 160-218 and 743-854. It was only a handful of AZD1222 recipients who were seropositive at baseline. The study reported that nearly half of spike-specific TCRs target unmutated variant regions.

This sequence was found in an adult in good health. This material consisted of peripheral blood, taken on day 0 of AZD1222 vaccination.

The CDR3 DNA sequence: TGTGCCAGTAGTAGATCGTGGACAGAAGGAGACTATGGCTACACCTTC. Protein sequence: CASSRSWTEGDYGYTF. The chain couples TRBV19 to TRBJ1-2; TRBD1 might be the D (6 bases). The CDR3 length is 16 residues. Germline CDR1 LNHDA, CDR2 SQIVND (reference sequence). Trimming left V 4 bases short and J 3 bases short, with 18 bases between.